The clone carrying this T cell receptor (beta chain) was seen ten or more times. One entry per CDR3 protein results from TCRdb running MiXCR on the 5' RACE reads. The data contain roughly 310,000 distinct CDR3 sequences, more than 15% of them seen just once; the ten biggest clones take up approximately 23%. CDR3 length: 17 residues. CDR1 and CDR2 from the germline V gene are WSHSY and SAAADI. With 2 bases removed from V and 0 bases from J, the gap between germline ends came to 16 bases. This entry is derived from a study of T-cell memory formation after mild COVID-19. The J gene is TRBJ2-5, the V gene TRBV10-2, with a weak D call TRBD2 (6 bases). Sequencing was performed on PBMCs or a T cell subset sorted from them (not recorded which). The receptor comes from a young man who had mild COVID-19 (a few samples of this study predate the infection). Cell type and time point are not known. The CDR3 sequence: CASSEGSGWGDQETQYF. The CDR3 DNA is TGCGCCAGCAGTGAGGGGTCCGGATGGGGGGACCAAGAGACCCAGTACTTC.